Presented here are 30 T cell receptor beta chains from one specimen sequenced in a study of Tregs in tolerant kidney transplant recipients (dated by TCRdb to between 2018 and 2021). These receptors' targets are unknown. The library came from the immunoSEQ multiplex PCR assay. TCRdb obtained this table from immuneACCESS and retained in-frame rearrangements with V and J assigned. These tables miss some clones; where compared with another copy, unresolved V genes account for less than half of the shortfall, and the remainder is unexplained. For this sample there are several thousand clones; approximately 45% appear just once. The top ten constitute 5% to 6% of the sample. Sample: CD4+ T cells from blood cultured with allogeneic cells. The receptors originated from a human donor in good health.

This clone has a handful of counts. This likely traces to a read error, being one base from a far larger clone. The rearrangement uses TRBV4-2 and TRBJ2-7; TRBD1 matches 9 bases. The junction had 7 bases not matched to a gene; V was cut back by 4 bases and J by 3 bases. CDR1 is LGHNA, CDR2 YNFKEQ, per germline. The CDR3 has 15 residues. The CDR3 here is CASSLMTGGIYEQYF. CDR3 DNA sequence: TGTGCCAGCAGCCTGATGACAGGGGGAATCTACGAGCAGTACTTC.

The chain links TRBV15 to TRBJ1-5; 8 nucleotides agree with TRBD1. CDR3 length equals 14 residues. The germline CDR1 and CDR2 sequences are LNHNV and YYDKDF (reference sequence). J gave up 12 bases and V 4 bases, and 11 bases lay outside the gene matches. CDR3 DNA: TGTGCCACCAGCATAGGGAACAGGGGGAGGCTCCAGCATTTT. It yields the protein CATSIGNRGRLQHF.

By frequency in the sample, this clone is medium-sized (0.01 to 0.1%). The rearrangement joins TRBV18 to TRBJ1-4, with TRBD1 matching over 7 bases. V lost 3 bases to trimming and J lost 14 bases; unmatched junction nucleotides: 9. From germline, CDR1 is KGHSH and CDR2 LQKENI. The CDR3 length is 13 residues. This CDR3 is CASSPRQGLSLFF. Here the CDR3 DNA reads TGTGCCAGCTCACCCCGACAGGGCCTATCTCTGTTTTTT.

The CDR3 bases are TGTGCCATCGGGACCCTGGGGGGCACCGGGGAGCTGTTTTTT. Translating it yields CAIGTLGGTGELFF. This chain uses TRBV10-3 with TRBJ2-2; D might be TRBD2 (6 bases). CDR1 ENHRY and CDR2 SYGVKD come from the germline V gene. V was cut by 8 bases and J by 4 bases, with 14 bases left in between. The CDR3 has 14 amino acids.

The rearrangement joins TRBV7-6 to TRBJ1-2, with TRBD1 matching over 7 bases. V shed 4 bases, J shed 4 bases, and the junction held 3 bases outside the gene matches. Germline CDR1 SGHVS, CDR2 FNYEAQ. CDR3 size: 13 residues. The CDR3 protein is CASSSYRGYGYTF. The DNA for the CDR3 is TGTGCCAGCAGCTCCTACAGGGGCTATGGCTACACCTTC.

The V call is TRBV6-5, the J call TRBJ1-2, with D possibly TRBD1 on 6 matching bases. The CDR3 spans 13 residues. Per the germline V gene, CDR1 is MNHEY and CDR2 is SVGAGI. V lost 6 bases to trimming and J lost 4 bases, with 12 bases between them. CDR3 sequence (DNA): TGTGCCAGCAGCCGAGGAGGGGGCTATGGCTACACCTTC. This translates into CASSRGGGYGYTF.

This chain connects TRBV28 to TRBJ2-1, with 10 nucleotides matching TRBD2. V lost 5 bases, J lost 5 bases, and 9 bases stayed unmatched. The CDR3 runs 16 residues. Germline V CDR1 and CDR2: MDHEN, SYDVKM. The CDR3 region is CASSIPGTSVNNEQFF. The CDR3 DNA sequence: TGTGCCAGCAGTATACCCGGGACTAGCGTTAACAATGAGCAGTTCTTC.

The chain has TRBV19 and TRBJ1-5, with TRBD1 matching over 9 bases. The CDR3 extends over 13 amino acids. V was clipped by 4 bases and J by 8 bases; unmatched bases: 3. CDR1 is LNHDA and CDR2 is SQIVND in the germline V gene (reference sequence). CDR3 sequence reads: CASSRDRDEPQHF. As DNA, the CDR3 is TGTGCCAGTAGTAGGGACAGGGACGAGCCCCAGCATTTT.

The J gene is TRBJ2-3, the V gene TRBV18, with D uncertain. The CDR3 runs to 15 residues. The V gene lost 0 bases and the J gene lost 2 bases, with 9 bases spanning the gap. The V gene's germline CDR1 is KGHSH and CDR2 LQKENI. CDR3 in amino acids: CASSPPGRVTDTQYF. DNA of the CDR3: TGTGCCAGCTCACCACCTGGACGGGTCACAGATACGCAGTATTTT.

This rearrangement joins TRBV7-9 to TRBJ1-2, with D possibly matching TRBD1 (5 bases). The CDR3 is made up of 14 amino acids. The V and J ends lost 1 base and 2 bases respectively, with 8 bases between them. CDR1 is SEHNR, CDR2 FQNEAQ, per germline (reference sequence). CDR3 region: CASSLVGGNYGYTF. Written as DNA, the CDR3 is TGTGCCAGCAGCTTAGTGGGGGGGAACTATGGCTACACCTTC.

At least ten counts were recorded for this clone. The chain links TRBV21-1 to TRBJ2-1; the table assigns TRBD2, which was not confirmed against the DNA. TRBV21-1 is reported as a pseudogene. CDR3 length: 18 amino acids. As DNA, the CDR3 is TGTGCCAGCAGCAAAACCAACGGCTGCTCTAGCTCCTACAATGAGCAGTTCTTC. This gives the protein CASSKTNGCSSSYNEQFF.

This clone was seen a handful of times. The chain carries TRBV7-2 and TRBJ2-7; 7 bases fit TRBD1. The V gene's germline CDR1 is SGHTA and CDR2 FQGNSA. V lost 5 bases to trimming and J lost 3 bases; unmatched junction nucleotides: 16. This CDR3 comprises 17 residues. CDR3 amino acids: CASSETGVVGSNYEQYF. Written as DNA, the CDR3 is TGTGCCAGCAGCGAAACAGGGGTGGTGGGTAGCAACTACGAGCAGTACTTC.

This clone was seen a few times. CDR3 nucleotides: TGTGCCAGCAGTTATCGGGCGAGGAACACTGAAGCTTTCTTT. It codes for CASSYRARNTEAFF. The rearrangement links TRBV6-5 to TRBJ1-1, with no clear D. The germline V gene encodes CDR1 MNHEY and CDR2 SVGAGI. The V gene lost 3 bases and the J gene lost 1 base, with 9 bases spanning the gap. The CDR3 is 14 residues long.

In nucleotides, the CDR3 is TGTGCCAGCAGCCCTGGGGGGAGCACAGATACGCAGTATTTT. Its protein is CASSPGGSTDTQYF. This chain uses TRBV4-2 with TRBJ2-3, with D perhaps TRBD2 (6 bases). This CDR3 region has 14 residues. Germline V gene data show CDR1 as LGHNA and CDR2 as YNFKEQ. V was cut by 4 bases and J by 0 bases, with 8 bases left in between.

V is TRBV5-8 and J is TRBJ1-6; the D is unclear. The V end lost 2 bases, the J end lost 11 bases, and 11 bases lay between the germline ends. CDR3 length: 13 residues. Germline CDR1 and CDR2: SGHTS and YDEGEE. The CDR3 here is CASSFRVWAPLHF. CDR3 bases: TGTGCCAGCAGCTTTCGGGTTTGGGCACCCCTCCACTTT.

Points on this clone: The junction and the germline gene differ at one end; a read error may be behind it. The gene calls are TRBV6-1 and TRBJ1-2; 7 positions agree with TRBD1. From germline, CDR1 is MNHNS and CDR2 SASEGT. The CDR3 sequence is 13 residues long. The CDR3 nucleotides are TGTGCCAGCAGCGAAGCGACAGGGTATGGCTACACCTTC. Residues: CASSEATGYGYTF.

The genes are TRBV11-3 and TRBJ1-1; no firm D call. Germline V CDR1 and CDR2: SGHNT, YENEEA. V was pared by 4 bases and J by 5 bases, with 17 bases between. The length of the CDR3 is 15 residues. The CDR3 reads CASSSQDARRTEAFF. As DNA, the CDR3 is TGTGCCAGCAGCTCGCAGGACGCCCGAAGGACTGAAGCTTTCTTT.

V usage is TRBV2 and J usage is TRBJ2-3; 9 bases are a match to TRBD1. This CDR3 has 14 residues. CDR1 and CDR2 (germline): SNHLY, FYNNEI. V lost 7 bases, J lost 6 bases, and 8 bases stayed unmatched. The CDR3 DNA sequence: TGTGCCAGCACACGCCGGGACAGGGATGATACGCAGTATTTT. Amino acid sequence: CASTRRDRDDTQYF. Supplemented by reference TRBV2 and TRBJ2-3, the full variable domain reads EPEVTQTPSHQVTQMGQEVILRCVPISNHLYFYWYRQILGQKVEFLVSFYNNEISEKSEIFDDQFSVERPDGSNFTLKIRSTKLEDSAMYFCASTRRDRDDTQYFGPGTRLTVL.

Relative to its sample, this clone is medium-sized (0.01 to 0.1%). The chain carries TRBV12-2 and TRBJ1-5. TRBV12-2 is reported as a pseudogene. The CDR3 totals 16 residues. The CDR3, as DNA: TGTGCAAGTCCCCGCAGGGACGAGCCCTCCAATCAGCCCCAGCATTTT. Amino acids: CASPRRDEPSNQPQHF.

The rearrangement uses TRBV6-1 and TRBJ1-6; 10 bases align to TRBD1. The V and J ends lost 5 bases and 11 bases, in that order; junction bases with no gene match: 6. The germline CDR1 and CDR2 sequences are MNHNS and SASEGT. The length of the CDR3 is 14 residues. CDR3 sequence (DNA): TGTGCCAGCAGTCGACAGGGGGCCGGGGCACCCCTCCACTTT. Translated: CASSRQGAGAPLHF.

V is TRBV6-5 and J is TRBJ1-1, with D maybe TRBD1 (5 bases). There are 15 residues in the CDR3. Germline V gene data show CDR1 as MNHEY and CDR2 as SVGAGI. V was shortened by 6 bases and J by 0 bases, with 14 bases between the two germline ends. Here the CDR3 DNA reads TGTGCCAGCAGCCACCGGGGCAGGTTGAACACTGAAGCTTTCTTT. Its protein is CASSHRGRLNTEAFF.

The chain is built from TRBV5-4 and TRBJ1-2; D gene uncertain. With 0 bases removed from V and 6 bases from J, the gap between germline ends came to 6 bases. CDR1 SGHNT and CDR2 YYREEE come from the germline V gene (reference sequence). CDR3 size: 12 residues. The CDR3: CASSLGGHGYTF. Written as DNA, the CDR3 is TGTGCCAGCAGCTTGGGGGGTCATGGCTACACCTTC.

The V and J genes are TRBV7-2 and TRBJ2-5; 7 bases match TRBD2. Germline V gene data show CDR1 as SGHTA and CDR2 as FQGNSA. This CDR3 spans 15 amino acids. With V trimmed by 7 bases and J by 2 bases, 10 bases remained unmatched. In nucleotides, the CDR3 is TGTGCCAGCACACCCTTCGGGGGGAATCAAGAGACCCAGTACTTC. The encoded protein is CASTPFGGNQETQYF. The full variable domain, completed using reference TRBV7-2 and TRBJ2-5, is GAGVSQSPSNKVTEKGKDVELRCDPISGHTALYWYRQSLGQGLEFLIYFQGNSAPDKSGLPSDRFSAERTGGSVSTLTIQRTQQEDSAVYLCASTPFGGNQETQYFGPGTRLLVL.

About this clone: One junction end disagrees with the germline gene, perhaps due to a read error. This sequence joins TRBV2 and TRBJ2-6; D is perhaps TRBD1 (5 bases). CDR1 is SNHLY, CDR2 FYNNEI, per germline. The CDR3 covers 15 residues. The CDR3 coding sequence is TGTGCCAGCAGTGAAGGGTCAGCTGGGGCCAACGCCCTGACTTTC. It yields the protein CASSEGSAGANALTF.

This chain links TRBV9 with TRBJ2-3; D possibly corresponds to TRBD2 (6 bases). The CDR3 sequence is 14 residues long. Trimming took 0 bases from V and 2 from J, leaving 7 bases between them. The V gene's germline CDR1 is SGDLS and CDR2 YYNGEE. Here the CDR3 reads CASSVEDYTDTQYF. The CDR3 DNA follows: TGTGCCAGCAGCGTAGAGGACTACACAGATACGCAGTATTTT.

The chain recombines TRBV21-1 with TRBJ2-1; TRBD1, the table's D call, lacks a check against the DNA. TRBV21-1 constitutes a pseudogene. The CDR3 length is 15 residues. The CDR3 DNA sequence: TGTGCCAGCAGCTCCTTAGGGGGACCCTACAATGAGCAGTTCTTC. Protein: CASSSLGGPYNEQFF.

This clone appeared once. The chain employs TRBV28 and TRBJ2-2, with D possibly TRBD1 on 5 matching bases. CDR1 is MDHEN, CDR2 SYDVKM, per germline. V lost 3 bases and J 4 bases, leaving 12 bases between the germline ends. The CDR3 is made up of 15 amino acids. CDR3 sequence: CASSLGLARTGELFF. Written as DNA, the CDR3 is TGTGCCAGCAGTTTGGGGCTGGCCCGCACCGGGGAGCTGTTTTTT.

This clone was counted between two and nine times. This sequence joins TRBV30 and TRBJ2-7; 14 bases match TRBD2. The length of the CDR3 is 15 residues. Germline loops: CDR1 GTSNPN, CDR2 SVGIG (reference sequence). V shed 3 bases and J 0 bases; nucleotides not matched to a gene: 1. Here the CDR3 DNA reads TGTGCCTGGAGCGGGACTAGCGGGAGCTCCTACGAGCAGTACTTC. It yields the protein CAWSGTSGSSYEQYF. Using reference TRBV30 and TRBJ2-7 for the parts outside the CDR3, the full variable domain is SQTIHQWPATLVQPVGSPLSLECTVEGTSNPNLYWYRQAAGRGLQLLFYSVGIGQISSEVPQNLSASRPQDRQFILSSKKLLLSDSGFYLCAWSGTSGSSYEQYFGPGTRLTVT.

Comment on this clone: A much larger clone differs by one base, so this may be a read error. The CDR3 DNA sequence: TGTGCCAGCGGAGGACAGGGGGGTGGCTACGAGCAGTACTTC. Translation gives CASGGQGGGYEQYF. The rearrangement joins TRBV6-1 to TRBJ2-7; TRBD1 agrees at 10 bases. The V segment lost 8 bases and the J segment 3 bases; nucleotides outside the gene matches: 7. Germline lookup yields CDR1 MNHNS and CDR2 SASEGT. This CDR3 spans 14 amino acids.

The sample holds one count of this clone. The chain links TRBV2 to TRBJ1-1; TRBD1 matches 7 bases. The CDR3 covers 14 residues. Per germline, CDR1 SNHLY and CDR2 FYNNEI. V lost 7 bases to trimming and J lost 3 bases; unmatched junction nucleotides: 8. As DNA, the CDR3 is TGTGCCAGCACAGGGGGGACTAGGGACACTGAAGCTTTCTTT. It yields the protein CASTGGTRDTEAFF.